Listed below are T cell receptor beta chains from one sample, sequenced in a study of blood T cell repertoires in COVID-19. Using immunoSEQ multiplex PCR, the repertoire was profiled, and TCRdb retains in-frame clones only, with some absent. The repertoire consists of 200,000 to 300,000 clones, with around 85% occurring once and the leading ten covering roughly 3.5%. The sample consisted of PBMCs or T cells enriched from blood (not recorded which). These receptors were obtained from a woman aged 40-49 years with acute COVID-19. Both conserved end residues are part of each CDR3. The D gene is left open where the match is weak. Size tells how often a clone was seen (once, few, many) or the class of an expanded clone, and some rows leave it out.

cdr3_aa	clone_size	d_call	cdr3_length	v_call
CASSELTGEDEQYF	.	.	14	TRBV5-1
CASSLWPNTEAFF	once	.	13	TRBV11-3
CATSRVSVGTDTQYF	.	.	15	TRBV15
CASSEWELGGGAGGYTF	.	.	17	TRBV21-1
CASSMEQGEAFF	.	.	12	TRBV19
CSVRSGASSYEQYF	once	TRBD2	14	TRBV29-1
CASSQDRDTQYF	.	.	12	TRBV3-1/TRBV3-2
CASSPPSYEQYF	few	.	12	TRBV4-2
CASSRTGVHYGYTF	.	TRBD1	14	TRBV11-3
CAWSLLAGGRFHEQYF	.	TRBD2	16	TRBV30
CASSEARGTEAFF	.	.	13	TRBV6-1
CASSFFWLAGTGELFF	few	TRBD2	16	TRBV11-3
CASSLDRGYEQYF	.	TRBD1	13	TRBV5-4
CARGPTGDEQYF	.	TRBD1	12	TRBV2
CASSFGQGAGSGELFF	.	TRBD1	16	TRBV5-4
CASSPEVLDTGELFF	.	.	15	TRBV18
CASSLTGVGQETQYF	.	TRBD1	15	TRBV7-3
CASSSSGGGTEAFF	.	.	14	TRBV5-5
CASSGRSGQGEGTEAFF	.	TRBD1	17	TRBV2
CASSLEGRGRNTIYF	.	.	15	TRBV5-1
CASSLPPPYNEQFF	.	.	14	TRBV7-8
CASRGQGQGQYF	.	TRBD1	12	TRBV25-1
CASSVEGRGNTEAFF	few	.	15	TRBV9
CASSRTGDTEAFF	.	TRBD1	13	TRBV9
CVRSPGSRDKNTEAFF	.	.	16	TRBV7-5
CASSPSGQGASGYGYTF	.	TRBD1	17	TRBV18
CASSEAGTGNQPQHF	.	TRBD1	15	TRBV5-1
CASSPGTGGTQYF	once	.	13	TRBV19
CASSLRQGGNTEAFF	.	.	15	TRBV11-3
CASSSGPGQGYGNEQFF	.	TRBD1	17	TRBV3-1/TRBV3-2
CASRSDPGGEQYF	.	.	13	TRBV2
CASSTPTGAGNTIYF	few	.	15	TRBV19
CASSFSGNTEAFF	once	.	13	TRBV5-1
CASSRQGGTEAFF	.	TRBD1	13	TRBV27
CASSLVGLLNTGELFF	.	TRBD2	16	TRBV7-9
CASSYLAGVSQDEQYF	.	TRBD2	16	TRBV14
CASSHTQVNTEAFF	.	.	14	TRBV16
CASSTSRVGNTIYF	.	.	14	TRBV6-5
CASSVTGENQPQHF	.	TRBD1	14	TRBV19
CASSPTSQLNFLYEQYF	.	.	17	TRBV27
CASSEAGWNNQPQHF	.	.	15	TRBV6-1
CASSLVTAGGQETQYF	.	TRBD2	16	TRBV5-6
CASSDPGQDATNEKLFF	.	TRBD1	17	TRBV6-4
CAISVRPDRPPYGYTF	.	.	16	TRBV10-3
CASTDNPTLNDYGYTF	once	.	16	TRBV2
CALAWSYEQYF	.	.	11	TRBV30
CASGLAGGNEQFF	once	TRBD2	13	TRBV19
CASSQDVPGQETQYF	.	.	15	TRBV4-2
CASSQVAGGRPNEQFF	.	TRBD2	16	TRBV3-1/TRBV3-2
CASSLDSLHEQYF	.	.	13	TRBV7-8
CASSQTGLSGYTF	.	TRBD1	13	TRBV3-1/TRBV3-2
CASSRSGTSGRRVYEQYF	.	TRBD2	18	TRBV2
CAWRLQGITEAFF	.	.	13	TRBV30
CASSLDRWGDRARYEQYF	.	TRBD1	18	TRBV11-3
CASGLVHGRESFGEQYF	.	.	17	TRBV12-5
CATSDILAGGYNEQFF	.	TRBD2	16	TRBV24-1
CATTFRDTEAFF	.	.	12	TRBV19
CASRELAGVNPEQYF	once	TRBD2	15	TRBV27
CASTNGGRYEQYF	.	.	13	TRBV28
CASSPGQGIVSGYTF	.	TRBD1	15	TRBV11-3